This T cell receptor (beta chain) is from a study of shared clonotypes between healthy human individuals. Overall study findings and caveats: The sampled material consisted only of blood, and tissue repertoires are likely to differ.

A note on this clone: Its specificity is unknown.

The CDR3 has 12 amino acids. Germline V CDR1 and CDR2: SGHTA, FQGNSA. V lost 7 bases to trimming and J lost 10 bases, with 16 bases between them. The method was immunoSEQ multiplex PCR; TCRdb's version includes in-frame clones alone and lacks a portion of them. Among 2 million to 3 million clones listed, roughly 93% were seen once. V gene TRBV7-2 combines with J gene TRBJ1-1; D gene unclear. The sequenced material came from naive CD4+ T cells from PBMCs. Subset in this sample: CD45RA+ positively selected. The receptor was derived from a man younger than 35 in good health. Some clones in this sample may be carry-over from other donors' samples. Here the CDR3 reads CASTLLGRGAFF. The CDR3 DNA is TGTGCCAGCACCCTACTGGGCAGAGGAGCTTTCTTT.